This T cell receptor (beta chain) is drawn from a study of blood T cell repertoires in COVID-19. On the study more broadly: Specimens from acute and convalescent COVID-19 originated in the United States, Italy and Spain. T cells, B-cell-depleted T cells, or PBMCs supplied cDNA or gDNA.

V lost 1 base to trimming and J lost 7 bases; unmatched junction nucleotides: 15. The CDR3 runs to 17 residues. The germline gives CDR1 MGHRA, CDR2 YSYEKL. Authors' data handling: Reference gene primer amplification in the assay estimated nucleated cell counts. The data were produced by immunoSEQ multiplex PCR, yet TCRdb's version contains in-frame clones alone and is incomplete. V, J and clone size reflect that table, while D and trimming were determined from the DNA. Here the sample spans under 300,000 clones, around 87% being singletons. V is TRBV4-1 and J is TRBJ1-2; 7 nucleotides match TRBD1. Sequencing was performed on peripheral blood. The receptor was derived from a woman aged 70 to 79 with active or convalescent COVID-19. CDR3 nucleotide sequence: TGCGCCAGCAGCCAAGTGTTTGGCGCAGGGACAGTCCTTGGCTACACCTTC. This encodes CASSQVFGAGTVLGYTF.